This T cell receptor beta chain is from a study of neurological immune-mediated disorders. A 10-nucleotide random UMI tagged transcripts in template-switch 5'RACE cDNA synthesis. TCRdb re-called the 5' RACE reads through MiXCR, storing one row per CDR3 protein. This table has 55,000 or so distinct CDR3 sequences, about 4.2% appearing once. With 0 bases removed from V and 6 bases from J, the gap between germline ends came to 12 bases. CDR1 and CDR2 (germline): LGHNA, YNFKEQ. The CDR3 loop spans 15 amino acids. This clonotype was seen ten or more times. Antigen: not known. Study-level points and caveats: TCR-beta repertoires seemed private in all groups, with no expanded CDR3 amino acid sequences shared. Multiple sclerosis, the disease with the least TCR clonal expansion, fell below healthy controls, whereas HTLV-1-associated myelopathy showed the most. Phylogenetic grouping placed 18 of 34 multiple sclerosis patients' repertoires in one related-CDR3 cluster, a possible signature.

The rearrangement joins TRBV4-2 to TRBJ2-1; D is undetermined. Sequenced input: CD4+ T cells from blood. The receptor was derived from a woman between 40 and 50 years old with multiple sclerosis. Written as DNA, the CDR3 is TGTGCCAGCAGCCAAGAGAAAGCCGCCCTCAATGAGCAGTTCTTC. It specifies CASSQEKAALNEQFF.